This T cell receptor (beta chain) was captured by sequencing in a study of T cell changes during pregnancy in multiple sclerosis. Here immunoSEQ multiplex PCR was the method, and the copy in TCRdb shows in-frame clones only, minus some. The sample lists around 60,000 clones, 91% occurring once. The CDR3 is made up of 17 amino acids. V lost 2 bases to trimming and J lost 0 bases, with 17 bases between them. Looked up from germline, CDR1 is GTSNPN and CDR2 is SVGIG (reference sequence). The V call is TRBV30, the J call TRBJ1-3, with a possible D match to TRBD1 (6 bases). This specimen consisted of CD4+ T cells from peripheral blood mononuclear cells, obtained after pregnancy. This clonotype was sampled from a female donor in good health, enrolled as a control in a pregnancy study. This CDR3 is CAWSTKRQASSGNTIYF. CDR3 bases: TGTGCCTGGAGTACTAAAAGACAGGCTAGCTCTGGAAACACCATATATTTT.